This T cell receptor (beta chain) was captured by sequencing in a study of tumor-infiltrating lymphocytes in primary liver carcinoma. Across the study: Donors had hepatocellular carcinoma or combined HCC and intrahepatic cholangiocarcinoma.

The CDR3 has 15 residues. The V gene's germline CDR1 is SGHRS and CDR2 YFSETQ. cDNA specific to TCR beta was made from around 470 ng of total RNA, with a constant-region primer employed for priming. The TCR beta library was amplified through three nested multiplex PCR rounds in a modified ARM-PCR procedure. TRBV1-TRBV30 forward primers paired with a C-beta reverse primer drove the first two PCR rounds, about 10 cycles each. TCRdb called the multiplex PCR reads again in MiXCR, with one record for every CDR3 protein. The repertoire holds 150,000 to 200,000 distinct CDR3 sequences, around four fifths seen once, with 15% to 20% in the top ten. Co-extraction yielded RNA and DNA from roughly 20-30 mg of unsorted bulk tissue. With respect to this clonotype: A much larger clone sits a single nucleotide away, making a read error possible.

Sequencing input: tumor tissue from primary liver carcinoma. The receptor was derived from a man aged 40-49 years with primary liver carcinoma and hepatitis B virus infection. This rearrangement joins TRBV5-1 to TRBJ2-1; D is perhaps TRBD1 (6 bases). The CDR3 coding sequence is TGCACCAGCAGCTCCGGGACAACCCTACACAATGAGCAGTTCTTC. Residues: CTSSSGTTLHNEQFF.